One and the same sample provided the 3 T cell receptor beta chains below, sequenced in a study of CXCR3-negative and CXCR3-positive naive CD8 T cells (dated by TCRdb to between 2019 and 2020). The run used a NextSeq 550. The Human TCR Profiling Kit (MiLaboratory) was used to prepare UMI-labeled 5' RACE TRB cDNA libraries. TCRdb reprocessed the raw reads; every CDR3 protein sequence is a single record, and DNA is not supplied. The sample table includes about 8,000 distinct CDR3 sequences. 2.4% of the sample comes from the top ten. Sequencing was performed on naive CXCR3- CD8+ T cells from blood. The cell subset or site label corresponds to: CD45RO-CCR7+CD27+CD95- naive CD8+ T cells lacking CXCR3 (TNR3-). The source is a human donor in good health. Some clones in this sample may be carry-over from other donors' samples.

The chain employs TRBV5-1 and TRBJ2-7; as DNA is missing, the TRBD2 call by TCRdb cannot be tested. Germline V lookup: CDR1 SGHRS, CDR2 YFSETQ. This CDR3 has 14 residues. The CDR3 here is CASSLPSGRDEQYF.

The V and J genes are TRBV29-1 and TRBJ2-1; TCRdb outputs TRBD1, but without DNA this stays unchecked. The CDR3 has 13 amino acids. Germline V gene sequence: CDR1 SQVTM, CDR2 ANQGSEA. The CDR3 sequence is CSVIGQAYNEQFF.

V and J are TRBV29-1 and TRBJ1-1; the D call of TRBD1 rests on TCRdb alone, since no DNA is present to check it. Germline CDR1 reads SQVTM; CDR2 reads ANQGSEA. This CDR3 comprises 16 residues. The CDR3: CSVGGQESAMNTEAFF.